This T cell receptor (beta chain) was sequenced during a study of blood T cells in healthy people across ages. Regarding the study as a whole: More naive CD4+ cells and higher diversity were found in long-lived than in aged donors. Unsorted PBMC input precluded a conclusive naive versus antigen-experienced comparison.

Next came a second PCR, run for roughly 7 to 12 cycles, which used a sample-barcoded 5' primer along with a J-beta primer mix. TCRdb passed the 5' RACE reads through MiXCR, listing each CDR3 protein once. The table includes over 1,300,000 distinct CDR3 sequences, around 55% detected once. Comment on this clonotype: The antigen remains undetermined.

The sample comprised blood. The TCR comes from a man younger than 30 in good health.

CDR3: CASSLRSGGSSGELFF. The CDR3 DNA is TGTGCCAGCAGTTTAAGGTCGGGGGGGTCTTCCGGGGAGCTGTTTTTT. The chain links TRBV12-3 or TRBV12-4 to TRBJ2-2; 8 bases are shared with TRBD2. V was pared by 2 bases and J by 6 bases, with 8 bases of the junction left unmatched. The CDR3 runs 16 residues.